This TCR beta chain came from a study of T cell changes during pregnancy in multiple sclerosis. Generated by immunoSEQ multiplex PCR, the TCRdb table keeps only in-frame clones and is missing some. The sample consists of some 110,000 clones, around nine tenths of them appearing once. The CDR3 loop spans 14 amino acids. In germline, CDR1 is GTSNPN, CDR2 SVGIG (reference sequence). This chain links TRBV30 with TRBJ2-5, with D perhaps TRBD2 (5 bases). The J call may not be correct, given that the DNA end is closer to TRBJ2-7. The origin of this receptor is a female donor with multiple sclerosis, enrolled in a pregnancy study. Sequencing used peripheral blood, obtained in the third trimester of pregnancy. Written as DNA, the CDR3 is TGTGCCTGGAGTGTACTAGTAAGATGGAGCGAGCAGTACTTC. Its translation: CAWSVLVRWSEQYF.